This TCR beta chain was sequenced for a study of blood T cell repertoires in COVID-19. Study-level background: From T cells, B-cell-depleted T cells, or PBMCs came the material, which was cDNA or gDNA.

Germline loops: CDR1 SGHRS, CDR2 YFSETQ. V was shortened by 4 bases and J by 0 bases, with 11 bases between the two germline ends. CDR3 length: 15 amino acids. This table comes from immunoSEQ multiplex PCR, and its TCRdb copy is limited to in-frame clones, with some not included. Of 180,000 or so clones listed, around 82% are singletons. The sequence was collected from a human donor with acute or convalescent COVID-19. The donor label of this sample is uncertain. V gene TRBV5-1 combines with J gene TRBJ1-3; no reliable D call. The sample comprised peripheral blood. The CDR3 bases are TGCGCCAGCAGCATCGACGGGTCCTCTGGAAACACCATATATTTT. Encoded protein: CASSIDGSSGNTIYF.